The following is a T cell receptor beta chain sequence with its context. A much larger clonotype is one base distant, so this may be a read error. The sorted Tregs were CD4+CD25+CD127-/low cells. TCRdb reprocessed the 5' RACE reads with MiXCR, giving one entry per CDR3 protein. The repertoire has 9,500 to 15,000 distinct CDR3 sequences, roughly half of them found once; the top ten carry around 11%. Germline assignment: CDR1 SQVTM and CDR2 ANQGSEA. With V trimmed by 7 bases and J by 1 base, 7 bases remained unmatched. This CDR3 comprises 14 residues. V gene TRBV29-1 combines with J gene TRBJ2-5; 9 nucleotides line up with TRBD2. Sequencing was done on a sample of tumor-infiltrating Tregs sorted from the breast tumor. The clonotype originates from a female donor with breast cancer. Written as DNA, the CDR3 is TGCAGCGGCATGGGAGCGGGAGGCCAAGAGACCCAGTACTTC. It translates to CSGMGAGGQETQYF.